The 8 T cell receptor beta chains given below trace back to one sample, sequenced in a study of early T cells in non-severe SARS-CoV-2 infection. TCRdb itself ran the 5' RACE reads through MiXCR, one entry per CDR3 protein. The sample records 32,000 or so distinct CDR3 sequences, 5.7% being singletons. The sample was whole blood. The source of these receptors is an adult who was a healthcare worker with PCR-confirmed SARS-CoV-2 infection or an uninfected control (not recorded which).

This clonotype was seen only a few times. The chain links TRBV24-1 to TRBJ1-3; D gene ambiguous. V lost 6 bases and J lost 4, with 3 bases in between. Germline-derived CDR1 and CDR2 are KGHDR and SFDVKD. This CDR3 comprises 11 residues. The CDR3 DNA sequence: TGTGCCACCAGTAACGGAAACACCATATATTTT. Translating it yields CATSNGNTIYF.

The chain has TRBV28 and TRBJ2-7, with 7 positions matching TRBD1. The V gene's germline CDR1 is MDHEN and CDR2 SYDVKM. The trim removed 6 bases at V and 4 bases at J, leaving 12 bases unmatched. The CDR3 runs 15 residues. Here the CDR3 reads CASRRTGQSFYEQYF. The CDR3 DNA sequence: TGTGCCAGCAGACGGACGGGACAGAGTTTTTACGAGCAGTACTTC.

Points on this clonotype: A much larger clone sits a single nucleotide away, making a read error possible. The gene calls are TRBV5-4 and TRBJ2-1; 7 positions match TRBD2. Germline CDR1 and CDR2: SGHNT and YYREEE (reference sequence). The CDR3 is 14 residues long. CDR3 residues: CARSLERGKGEQFF. The CDR3, as DNA: TGTGCCCGCAGCTTAGAGCGGGGTAAGGGTGAGCAGTTCTTC.

This clonotype has at least ten counts. The V and J genes are TRBV20-1 and TRBJ1-5; 7 positions agree with TRBD1. After removal of 5 bases from V and 2 bases from J, the junction contained 3 bases not matched to a gene. Germline lookup yields CDR1 DFQATT and CDR2 SNEGSKA (reference sequence). The length of the CDR3 is 13 residues. Here the CDR3 DNA reads TGCAGTGCTCGACAGGGCGGCAATCAGCCCCAGCATTTT. The encoded protein is CSARQGGNQPQHF.

Only a few counts were recorded for this clonotype. This chain links TRBV27 with TRBJ2-5; TRBD2 matches 11 bases. Looked up from germline, CDR1 is MNHEY and CDR2 is SMNVEV (reference sequence). V trimming: 5 bases; J trimming: 0 bases; junction bases outside the gene matches: 5. This CDR3 is 16 amino acids long. Here the CDR3 reads CASSLLAGDDQETQYF. In DNA form, the CDR3 reads TGTGCCAGCAGTCTACTAGCGGGAGACGACCAAGAGACCCAGTACTTC.

The chain joins TRBV7-6 to TRBJ1-1, with D perhaps TRBD1 (5 bases). Germline V gene data show CDR1 as SGHVS and CDR2 as FNYEAQ. This CDR3 has 16 residues. V gave up 1 base and J gave up 0 bases, with 12 bases separating them. The DNA of the CDR3 is TGTGCCAGCAGCTTAGATCTGGAGGGGATGAACACTGAAGCTTTCTTT. Encoded protein: CASSLDLEGMNTEAFF.

This clonotype was counted at least ten times. V usage is TRBV19 and J usage is TRBJ2-7; 10 nucleotides agree with TRBD1. J lost 3 bases, V lost 5 bases, and 4 bases had no gene match. Looked up from germline, CDR1 is LNHDA and CDR2 is SQIVND (reference sequence). The CDR3 is 14 residues long. CDR3 nucleotides: TGTGCCAGTAGTGTTGACAGGGGGCACTACGAGCAGTACTTC. Encoded protein: CASSVDRGHYEQYF.

This clonotype was recorded many times. The chain is built from TRBV5-6 and TRBJ1-2; D not resolved. Germline CDR1 is SGHDT and CDR2 is YYEEEE. V gave up 0 bases and J gave up 6 bases, with 9 bases separating them. The CDR3 sequence is 13 residues long. This chain's CDR3 is CASSLAGLHGYTF. As DNA, the CDR3 is TGTGCCAGCAGCTTGGCGGGTTTGCATGGCTACACCTTC.